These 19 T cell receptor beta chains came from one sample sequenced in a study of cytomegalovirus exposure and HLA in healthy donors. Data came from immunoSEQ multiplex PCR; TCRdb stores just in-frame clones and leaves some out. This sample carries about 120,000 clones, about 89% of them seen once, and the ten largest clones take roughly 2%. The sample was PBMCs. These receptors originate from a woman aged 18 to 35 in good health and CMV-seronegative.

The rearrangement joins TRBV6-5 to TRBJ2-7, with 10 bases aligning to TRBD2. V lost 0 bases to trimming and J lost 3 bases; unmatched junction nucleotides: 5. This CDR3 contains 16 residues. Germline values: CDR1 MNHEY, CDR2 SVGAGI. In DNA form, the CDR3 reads TGTGCCAGCAGTTACTCGAGCGGGAGGGTAGTCTACGAGCAGTACTTC. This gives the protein CASSYSSGRVVYEQYF.

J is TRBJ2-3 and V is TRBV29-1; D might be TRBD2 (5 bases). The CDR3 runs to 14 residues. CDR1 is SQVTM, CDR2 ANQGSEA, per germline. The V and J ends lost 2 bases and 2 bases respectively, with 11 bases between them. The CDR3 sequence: CSVELLRDTDTQYF. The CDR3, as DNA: TGCAGCGTTGAATTACTTCGGGACACAGATACGCAGTATTTT.

In nucleotides, the CDR3 is TGTGCCAGCAGCACTGACACGACTAGCGGGAGCTACGAGCAGTACTTC. Its translation: CASSTDTTSGSYEQYF. The chain has TRBV7-2 and TRBJ2-7; TRBD2 matches at 12 bases. V dropped 5 bases and J dropped 3; count of bases not matched to a gene: 8. Germline V gene data show CDR1 as SGHTA and CDR2 as FQGNSA. The CDR3 loop spans 16 amino acids. The complete variable domain, with remaining parts taken from reference TRBV7-2 and TRBJ2-7, reads GAGVSQSPSNKVTEKGKDVELRCDPISGHTALYWYRQSLGQGLEFLIYFQGNSAPDKSGLPSDRFSAERTGGSVSTLTIQRTQQEDSAVYLCASSTDTTSGSYEQYFGPGTRLTVT.

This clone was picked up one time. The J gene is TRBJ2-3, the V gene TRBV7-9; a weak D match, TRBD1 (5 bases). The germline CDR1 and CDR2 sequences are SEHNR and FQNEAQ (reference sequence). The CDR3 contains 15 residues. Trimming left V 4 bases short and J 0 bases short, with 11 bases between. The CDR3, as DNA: TGTGCCAGCAGCTCCTGGACAAGAAGCACAGATACGCAGTATTTT. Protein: CASSSWTRSTDTQYF. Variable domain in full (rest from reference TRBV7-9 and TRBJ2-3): DTGVSQNPRHKITKRGQNVTFRCDPISEHNRLYWYRQTLGQGPEFLTYFQNEAQLEKSRLLSDRFSAERPKGSFSTLEIQRTEQGDSAMYLCASSSWTRSTDTQYFGPGTRLTVL.

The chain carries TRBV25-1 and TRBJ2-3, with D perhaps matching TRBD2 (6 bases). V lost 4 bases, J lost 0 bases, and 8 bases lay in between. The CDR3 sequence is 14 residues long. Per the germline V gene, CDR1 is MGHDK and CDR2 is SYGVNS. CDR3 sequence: CASSVGSSTDTQYF. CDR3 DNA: TGTGCCAGCAGTGTCGGGAGTAGCACAGATACGCAGTATTTT. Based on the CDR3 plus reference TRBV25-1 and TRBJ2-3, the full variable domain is EADIYQTPRYLVIGTGKKITLECSQTMGHDKMYWYQQDPGMELHLIHYSYGVNSTEKGDLSSESTVSRIRTEHFPLTLESARPSHTSQYLCASSVGSSTDTQYFGPGTRLTVL.

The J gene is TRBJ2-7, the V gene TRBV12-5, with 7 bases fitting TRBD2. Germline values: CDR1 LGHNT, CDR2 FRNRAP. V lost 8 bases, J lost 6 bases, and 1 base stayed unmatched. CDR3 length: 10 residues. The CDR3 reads CASSGGEQYF. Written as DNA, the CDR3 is TGTGCTAGTTCGGGAGGCGAGCAGTACTTC.

CDR3 loop: CASSPYGGMISEQYF. CDR3 nucleotide sequence: TGTGCCAGCAGCCCCTACGGAGGGATGATCTCCGAGCAGTACTTC. V and J are TRBV9 and TRBJ2-7, with D possibly TRBD2 on 6 matching bases. Germline CDR1 and CDR2: SGDLS and YYNGEE. Deletions cut 4 bases from V and 6 bases from J, with 20 bases between. CDR3 size: 15 residues.

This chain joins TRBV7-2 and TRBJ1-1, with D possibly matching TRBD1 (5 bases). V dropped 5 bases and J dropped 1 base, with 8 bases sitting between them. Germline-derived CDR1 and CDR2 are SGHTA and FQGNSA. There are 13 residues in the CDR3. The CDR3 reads CASSIDRNTEAFF. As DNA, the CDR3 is TGTGCCAGCAGCATTGACAGGAACACTGAAGCTTTCTTT. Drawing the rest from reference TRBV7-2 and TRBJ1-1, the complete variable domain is GAGVSQSPSNKVTEKGKDVELRCDPISGHTALYWYRQSLGQGLEFLIYFQGNSAPDKSGLPSDRFSAERTGGSVSTLTIQRTQQEDSAVYLCASSIDRNTEAFFGQGTRLTVV.

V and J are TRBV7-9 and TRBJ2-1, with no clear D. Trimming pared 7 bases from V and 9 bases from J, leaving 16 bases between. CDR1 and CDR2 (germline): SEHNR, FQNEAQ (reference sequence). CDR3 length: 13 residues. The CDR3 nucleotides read TGTGCCAGCACTCGCCACCCGGGTAGTGAGCAGTTCTTC. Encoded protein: CASTRHPGSEQFF.

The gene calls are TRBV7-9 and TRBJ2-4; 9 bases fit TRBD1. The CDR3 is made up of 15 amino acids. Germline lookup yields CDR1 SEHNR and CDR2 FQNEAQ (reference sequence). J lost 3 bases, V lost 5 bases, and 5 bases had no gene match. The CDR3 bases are TGTGCCAGCAGCGGAATGACAGGGGGCAAAAACATTCAGTACTTC. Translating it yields CASSGMTGGKNIQYF.

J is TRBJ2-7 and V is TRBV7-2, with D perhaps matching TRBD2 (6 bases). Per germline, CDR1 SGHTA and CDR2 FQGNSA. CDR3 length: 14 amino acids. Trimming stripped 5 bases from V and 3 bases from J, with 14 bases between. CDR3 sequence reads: CASSGGNFYYEQYF. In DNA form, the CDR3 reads TGTGCCAGCAGCGGGGGGAACTTCTACTACGAGCAGTACTTC.

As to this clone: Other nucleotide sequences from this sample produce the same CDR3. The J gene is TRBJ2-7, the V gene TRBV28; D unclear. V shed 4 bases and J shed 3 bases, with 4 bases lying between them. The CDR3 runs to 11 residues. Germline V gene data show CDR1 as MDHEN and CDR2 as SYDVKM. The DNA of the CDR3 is TGTGCCAGCAGTTCTAACTACGAGCAGTACTTC. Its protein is CASSSNYEQYF.

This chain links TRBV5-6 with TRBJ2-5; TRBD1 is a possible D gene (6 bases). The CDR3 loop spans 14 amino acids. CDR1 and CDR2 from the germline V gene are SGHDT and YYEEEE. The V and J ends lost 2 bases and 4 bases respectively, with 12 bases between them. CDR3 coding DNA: TGTGCCAGCAGCTTTACAGGGTACCCAGAGACCCAGTACTTC. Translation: CASSFTGYPETQYF.

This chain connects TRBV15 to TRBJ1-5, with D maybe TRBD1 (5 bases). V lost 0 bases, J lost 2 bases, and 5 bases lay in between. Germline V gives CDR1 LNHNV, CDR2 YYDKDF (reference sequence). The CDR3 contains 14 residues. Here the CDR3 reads CATSRDRGNQPQHF. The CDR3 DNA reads TGTGCCACCAGCAGAGACAGGGGCAATCAGCCCCAGCATTTT.

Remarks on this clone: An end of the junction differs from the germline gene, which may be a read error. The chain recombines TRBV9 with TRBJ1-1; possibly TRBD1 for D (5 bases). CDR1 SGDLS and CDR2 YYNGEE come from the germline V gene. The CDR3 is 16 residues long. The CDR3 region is CASSVAEARGNAEAFF. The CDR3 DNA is TGTGCCAGCAGCGTAGCTGAGGCCCGGGGGAACGCTGAAGCTTTCTTT.

The CDR3 protein is CASSQGQGPFYGYTF. CDR3 sequence (DNA): TGCGCCAGCAGCCAAGGACAGGGCCCTTTCTATGGCTACACCTTC. The gene calls are TRBV4-1 and TRBJ1-2; 7 nucleotides align to TRBD1. Germline CDR1 and CDR2: MGHRA and YSYEKL. After removal of 1 base from V and 4 bases from J, the junction contained 6 bases not matched to a gene. The CDR3 sequence is 15 residues long.

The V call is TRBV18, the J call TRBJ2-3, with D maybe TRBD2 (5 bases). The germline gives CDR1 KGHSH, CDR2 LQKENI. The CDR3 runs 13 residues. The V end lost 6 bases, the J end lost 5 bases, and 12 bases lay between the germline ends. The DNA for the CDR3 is TGTGCCAGCTCCCCCCCTGGAGGAGATACGCAGTATTTT. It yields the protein CASSPPGGDTQYF.

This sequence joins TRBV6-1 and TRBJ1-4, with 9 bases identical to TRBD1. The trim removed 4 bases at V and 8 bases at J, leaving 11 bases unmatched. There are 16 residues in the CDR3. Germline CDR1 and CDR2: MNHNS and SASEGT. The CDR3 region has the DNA TGTGCCAGCAGTGCAGGGACAGGGCAGTTTGGCGAAAAACTGTTTTTT. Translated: CASSAGTGQFGEKLFF.

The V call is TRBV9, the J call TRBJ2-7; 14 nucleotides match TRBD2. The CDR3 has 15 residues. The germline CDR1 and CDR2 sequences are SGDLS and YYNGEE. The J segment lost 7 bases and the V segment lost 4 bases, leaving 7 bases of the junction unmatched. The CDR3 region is CASSQMTSGREEQYF. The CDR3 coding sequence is TGTGCCAGCAGCCAAATGACTAGCGGGAGGGAAGAGCAGTACTTC.